The clone carrying this T cell receptor beta chain occurred once. Its antigen is undetermined. Clones were sequenced by immunoSEQ multiplex PCR, and TCRdb holds only the in-frame ones, with some missing. The sample has 20,000 to 25,000 clones; 74% are singletons. This entry comes from a study of CD4 T cells in relation to SARS-CoV-2 and coronaviruses. Whole-study context: After nine to eleven days of antigen culture, PBMC TCR beta CDR3s were sequenced.

Before the COVID-19 pandemic, during about 2011-2018, CD4+ T cells were taken from unexposed donors. The cells were cultured for around ten days before CD4+ T cells were isolated. This receptor was taken from a human donor in good health. Sequencing used CD4+ T cells from PBMCs, cultured in vitro.

CDR3 residues: CASSTTGSNQPQHF. CDR3 DNA sequence: TGTGCCAGTAGTACCACAGGGAGCAATCAGCCCCAGCATTTT. The rearrangement links TRBV19 to TRBJ1-5; D may be TRBD1 (6 bases). Germline CDR1 is LNHDA and CDR2 is SQIVND (reference sequence). This CDR3 spans 14 amino acids. V was pared by 4 bases and J by 1 base, with 8 bases between.